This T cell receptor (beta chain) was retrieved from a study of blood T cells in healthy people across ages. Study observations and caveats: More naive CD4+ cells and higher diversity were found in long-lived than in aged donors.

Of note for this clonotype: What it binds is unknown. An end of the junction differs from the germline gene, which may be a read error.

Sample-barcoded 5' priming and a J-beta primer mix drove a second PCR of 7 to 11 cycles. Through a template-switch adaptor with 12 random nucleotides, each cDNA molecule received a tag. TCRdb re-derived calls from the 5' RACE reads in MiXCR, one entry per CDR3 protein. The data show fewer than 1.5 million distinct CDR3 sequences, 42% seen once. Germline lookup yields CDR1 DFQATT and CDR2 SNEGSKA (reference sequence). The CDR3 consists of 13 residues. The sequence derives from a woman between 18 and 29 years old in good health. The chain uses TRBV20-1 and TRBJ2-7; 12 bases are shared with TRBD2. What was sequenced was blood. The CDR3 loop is CSARGLAGYGQYF. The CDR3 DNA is TGCAGTGCCCGGGGACTAGCGGGCTACGGGCAGTACTTC.